The sequence of this T cell receptor (beta chain) was determined in a study of shared clonotypes between healthy human individuals. Looking at the study overall: A couple of women and a few men aged 18 to 49 made up the donors. Plates per donor: three CD4 naive, three CD4 memory, two CD8 naive, one CD8 memory.

For every subset, genomic DNA was evenly distributed across several immunoSEQ plates. Data came from immunoSEQ multiplex PCR; TCRdb stores just in-frame clones and leaves some out. The table shows 2 million to 2.5 million clones, with 85% to 95% occurring only once. The CDR3 spans 15 residues. Trimming removed 3 bases at V and 7 bases at J, with 15 bases between. Germline-derived CDR1 and CDR2 are MNHEY and SVGAGI. The rearrangement uses TRBV6-5 and TRBJ2-2; D might be TRBD1 (5 bases). Material for sequencing was naive CD4+ T cells sorted from blood. Indicated subset: CD45RA+ positively selected. This clonotype was obtained from a man younger than 35 in good health. This CDR3 reads CASSYQTPRDGELFF. In DNA, the CDR3 is TGTGCCAGCAGTTATCAAACCCCCAGGGACGGGGAGCTGTTTTTT.